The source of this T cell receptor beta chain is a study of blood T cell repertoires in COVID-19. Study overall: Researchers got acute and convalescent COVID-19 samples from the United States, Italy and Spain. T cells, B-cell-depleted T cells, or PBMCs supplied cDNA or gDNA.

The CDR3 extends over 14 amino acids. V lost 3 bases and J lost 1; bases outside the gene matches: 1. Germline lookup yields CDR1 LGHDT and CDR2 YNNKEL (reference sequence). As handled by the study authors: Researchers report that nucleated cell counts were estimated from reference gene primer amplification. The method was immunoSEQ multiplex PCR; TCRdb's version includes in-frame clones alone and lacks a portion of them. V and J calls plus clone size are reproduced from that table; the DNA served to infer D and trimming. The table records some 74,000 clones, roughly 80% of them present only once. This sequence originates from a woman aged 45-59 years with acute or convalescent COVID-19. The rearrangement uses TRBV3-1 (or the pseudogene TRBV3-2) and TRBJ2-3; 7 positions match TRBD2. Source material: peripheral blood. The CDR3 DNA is TGTGCCAGCAGCCAGGCGGGGGGCACAGATACGCAGTATTTT. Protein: CASSQAGGTDTQYF.